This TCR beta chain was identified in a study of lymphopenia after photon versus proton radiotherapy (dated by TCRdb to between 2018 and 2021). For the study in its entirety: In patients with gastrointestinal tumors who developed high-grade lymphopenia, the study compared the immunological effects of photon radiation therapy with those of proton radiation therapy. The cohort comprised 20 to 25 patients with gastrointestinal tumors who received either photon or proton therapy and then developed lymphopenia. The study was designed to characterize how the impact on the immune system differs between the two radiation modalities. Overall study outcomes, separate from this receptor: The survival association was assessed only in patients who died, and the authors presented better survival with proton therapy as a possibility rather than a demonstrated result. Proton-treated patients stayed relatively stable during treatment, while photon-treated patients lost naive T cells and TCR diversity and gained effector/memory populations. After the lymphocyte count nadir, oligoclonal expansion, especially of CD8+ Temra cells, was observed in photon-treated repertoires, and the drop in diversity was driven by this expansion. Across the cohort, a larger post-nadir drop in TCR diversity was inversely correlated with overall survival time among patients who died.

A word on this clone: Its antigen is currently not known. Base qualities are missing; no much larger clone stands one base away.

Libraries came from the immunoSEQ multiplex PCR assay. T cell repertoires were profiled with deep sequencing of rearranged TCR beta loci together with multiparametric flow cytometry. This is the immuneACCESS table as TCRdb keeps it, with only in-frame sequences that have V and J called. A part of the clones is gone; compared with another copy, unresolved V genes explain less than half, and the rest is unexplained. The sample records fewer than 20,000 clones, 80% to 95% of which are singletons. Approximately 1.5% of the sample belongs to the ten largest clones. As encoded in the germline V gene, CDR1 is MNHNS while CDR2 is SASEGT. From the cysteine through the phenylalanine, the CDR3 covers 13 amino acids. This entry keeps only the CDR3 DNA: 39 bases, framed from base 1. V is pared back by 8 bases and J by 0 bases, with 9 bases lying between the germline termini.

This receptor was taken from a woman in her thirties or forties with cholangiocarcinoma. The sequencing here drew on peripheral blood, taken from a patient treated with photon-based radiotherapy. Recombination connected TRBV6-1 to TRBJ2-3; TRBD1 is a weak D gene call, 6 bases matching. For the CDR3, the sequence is CASGQTSTDTQYF. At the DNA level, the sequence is TGTGCCAGCGGACAGACGAGCACAGATACGCAGTATTTT.